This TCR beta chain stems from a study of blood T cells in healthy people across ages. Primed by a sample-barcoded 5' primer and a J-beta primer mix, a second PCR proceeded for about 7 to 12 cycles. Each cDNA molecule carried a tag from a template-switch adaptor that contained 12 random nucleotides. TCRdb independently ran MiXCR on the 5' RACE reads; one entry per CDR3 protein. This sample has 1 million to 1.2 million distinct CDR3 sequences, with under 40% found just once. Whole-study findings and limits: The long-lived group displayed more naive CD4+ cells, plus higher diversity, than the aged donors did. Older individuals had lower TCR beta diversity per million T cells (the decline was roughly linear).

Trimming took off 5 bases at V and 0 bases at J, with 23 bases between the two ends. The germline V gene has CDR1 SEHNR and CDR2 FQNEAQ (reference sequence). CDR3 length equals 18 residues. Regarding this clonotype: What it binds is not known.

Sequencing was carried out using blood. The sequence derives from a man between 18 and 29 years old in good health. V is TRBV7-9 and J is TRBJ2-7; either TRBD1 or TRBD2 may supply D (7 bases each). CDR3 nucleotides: TGTGCCAGCAGCACTAGGGGGGGACAGTTGTTCAGCTCCTACGAGCAGTACTTC. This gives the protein CASSTRGGQLFSSYEQYF. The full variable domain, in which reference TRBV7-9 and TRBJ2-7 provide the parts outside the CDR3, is DTGVSQNPRHKITKRGQNVTFRCDPISEHNRLYWYRQTLGQGPEFLTYFQNEAQLEKSRLLSDRFSAERPKGSFSTLEIQRTEQGDSAMYLCASSTRGGQLFSSYEQYFGPGTRLTVT.